These 30 T cell receptor beta chains came from one sample sequenced in a study of T cell responses to AZD1222 COVID-19 vaccine. Here immunoSEQ multiplex PCR was the method, and the copy in TCRdb shows in-frame clones only, minus some. The sample lists about 130,000 clones, 86% occurring once. Sequencing was performed on peripheral blood, taken on day 0 of AZD1222 vaccination. Every receptor here comes from an adult in good health.

This clone was seen a few times. The chain couples TRBV7-9 to TRBJ1-5; D is unclear. CDR3 size: 12 residues. Germline V CDR1 and CDR2: SEHNR, FQNEAQ (reference sequence). V lost 7 bases to trimming and J lost 4 bases, with 8 bases between them. This chain's CDR3 is CASTHDNQPQHF. CDR3 DNA sequence: TGTGCCAGCACCCACGATAATCAGCCCCAGCATTTT.

CDR3: CATSRDRGYSPLHF. The CDR3 DNA reads as TGTGCCACCAGCAGGGACAGGGGGTATTCACCCCTCCACTTT. The V and J genes are TRBV15 and TRBJ1-6, with TRBD1 matching 10 bases. Looked up from germline, CDR1 is LNHNV and CDR2 is YYDKDF (reference sequence). Losses at the gene ends were 3 bases for V and 8 bases for J; bases not matched to a gene: 1. The CDR3 has 14 amino acids. The full variable domain, rest sourced from reference TRBV15 and TRBJ1-6, is DAMVIQNPRYQVTQFGKPVTLSCSQTLNHNVMYWYQQKSSQAPKLLFHYYDKDFNNEADTPDNFQSRRPNTSFCFLDIRSPGLGDTAMYLCATSRDRGYSPLHFGNGTRLTVT.

The chain links TRBV5-5 to TRBJ2-7, with D perhaps given as TRBD1 or TRBD2 (5 bases each). The ends were cut back, 3 bases at V and 0 bases at J, with 13 bases in the middle. The germline V gene encodes CDR1 SGHKS and CDR2 YYEKEE (reference sequence). This CDR3 has 15 residues. The DNA of the CDR3 is TGTGCCAGCAGCTCATCCGGGACGAGCTCCTACGAGCAGTACTTC. Amino acids: CASSSSGTSSYEQYF. The entire variable domain, with the rest obtained from reference TRBV5-5 and TRBJ2-7, is as follows: DAGVTQSPTHLIKTRGQQVTLRCSPISGHKSVSWYQQVLGQGPQFIFQYYEKEERGRGNFPDRFSARQFPNYSSELNVNALLLGDSALYLCASSSSGTSSYEQYFGPGTRLTVT.

In DNA, the CDR3 is TGTGCCAGCAGCTACGGACCACGATCGGGGGGCTACACCTTC. It encodes CASSYGPRSGGYTF. The chain is built from TRBV3-1 (or the pseudogene TRBV3-2) and TRBJ1-2, with D uncertain. Germline V gene sequence: CDR1 LGHDT, CDR2 YNNKEL (reference sequence). V lost 5 bases, J lost 8 bases, and 18 bases lay in between. This CDR3 has 14 residues.

This clone occurred once. The V gene is TRBV10-3, the J gene TRBJ1-5; possibly TRBD1 for D (5 bases). V shed 0 bases and J shed 6 bases, with 12 bases lying between them. Germline values: CDR1 ENHRY, CDR2 SYGVKD. The CDR3 runs 15 residues. CDR3 loop: CAISESRGARQPQHF. Here the CDR3 DNA reads TGTGCCATCAGTGAGTCGCGCGGGGCACGTCAGCCCCAGCATTTT.

V gene TRBV2 combines with J gene TRBJ1-1; 8 bases line up with TRBD1. Losses at the gene ends were 6 bases for V and 2 bases for J; bases not matched to a gene: 5. The CDR3 extends over 14 amino acids. CDR1 is SNHLY and CDR2 is FYNNEI in the germline V gene. The CDR3 coding sequence is TGTGCCAGCAGGGTGACAGGGGACAACACTGAAGCTTTCTTT. Translation gives CASRVTGDNTEAFF.

The V and J genes are TRBV5-8 and TRBJ1-5, with TRBD1 matching 7 bases. Germline loops: CDR1 SGHTS, CDR2 YDEGEE. J gave up 5 bases and V 0 bases, and 11 bases lay outside the gene matches. CDR3 size: 17 residues. This CDR3 is CASSLGTFGTDYQPQHF. The CDR3 bases are TGTGCCAGCAGCTTGGGGACGTTCGGGACAGATTATCAGCCCCAGCATTTT.

The chain combines TRBV3-1 (or the pseudogene TRBV3-2) with TRBJ2-1, with 11 bases lining up with TRBD2. CDR3 length equals 15 residues. Trimming cost V 2 bases and J 8 bases; bases outside gene matches: 5. Germline CDR1 and CDR2: LGHDT and YNNKEL (reference sequence). CDR3 DNA: TGTGCCAGCAGCCAACCGACTAGCGGGATCTATGAGCAGTTCTTC. This codes for CASSQPTSGIYEQFF.

The chain links TRBV27 to TRBJ1-5, with TRBD1 identical over 10 bases. Germline V gene sequence: CDR1 MNHEY, CDR2 SMNVEV (reference sequence). CDR3 length: 16 amino acids. Trimming took 3 bases from V and 11 from J; bases not matched to a gene: 13. In DNA, the CDR3 is TGTGCCAGCAGTTTCCGACGTCCCGGGACAGGGGCTTCCCAGCATTTT. It translates to CASSFRRPGTGASQHF.

The CDR3, as DNA: TGTGCCAGCAGTAACGGACAGGGCGGGCAAGAGACCCAGTACTTC. Protein sequence: CASSNGQGGQETQYF. This chain uses TRBV6-5 with TRBJ2-5, with 8 nucleotides matching TRBD1. The CDR3 totals 15 residues. Germline V gives CDR1 MNHEY, CDR2 SVGAGI. With 5 bases clipped from V and 2 bases from J, the junction kept 7 bases outside the gene matches.

V and J are TRBV7-2 and TRBJ2-5; 8 bases are shared with TRBD2. From germline, CDR1 is SGHTA and CDR2 FQGNSA. The CDR3 covers 13 residues. Trimming at V came to 5 bases and at J to 5 bases, leaving 4 bases not matched to a gene. The CDR3 bases are TGTGCCAGCAGCCTCCGGGAGGGCGAGACCCAGTACTTC. Translated: CASSLREGETQYF. Based on the CDR3 plus reference TRBV7-2 and TRBJ2-5, the full variable domain is GAGVSQSPSNKVTEKGKDVELRCDPISGHTALYWYRQSLGQGLEFLIYFQGNSAPDKSGLPSDRFSAERTGGSVSTLTIQRTQQEDSAVYLCASSLREGETQYFGPGTRLLVL.

The CDR3 region is CASSARPGVTEAFF. For the CDR3, the DNA is TGTGCCAGCAGTGCCCGGCCAGGGGTCACTGAAGCTTTCTTT. The chain joins TRBV2 to TRBJ1-1, with D perhaps TRBD1 (6 bases). In germline, CDR1 is SNHLY, CDR2 FYNNEI. This CDR3 is built from 14 residues. The V gene lost 4 bases and the J gene lost 4 bases, with 13 bases spanning the gap.

This chain uses TRBV4-1 with TRBJ2-7; D remains unclear. Trimming took 1 base from V and 6 from J, leaving 13 bases between them. CDR3 length: 14 amino acids. The germline CDR1 and CDR2 sequences are MGHRA and YSYEKL. CDR3 in DNA: TGCGCCAGCAGCCAAGGCCAGGTTTACTCCGAGCAGTACTTC. It is translated as CASSQGQVYSEQYF.

CDR3 coding DNA: TGTGCCAGCAGCTCCGACAGGTCCGTGGAGCAGTACTTC. Its translation: CASSSDRSVEQYF. V gene TRBV7-2 combines with J gene TRBJ2-7, with D maybe TRBD1 (6 bases). Trimming stripped 4 bases from V and 7 bases from J, with 14 bases between. The CDR3 covers 13 residues. Germline V CDR1 and CDR2: SGHTA, FQGNSA.

The J gene is TRBJ1-2, the V gene TRBV4-1; D may be TRBD1 (6 bases). V lost 8 bases to trimming and J lost 0 bases, with 31 bases between them. The CDR3 totals 20 residues. The germline CDR1 and CDR2 sequences are MGHRA and YSYEKL. The DNA for the CDR3 is TGCGCCAGCCAAGGAAGAAGAACCAGGGGAGAACAGTTAGCTAACTATGGCTACACCTTC. Translated: CASQGRRTRGEQLANYGYTF.

The rearrangement links TRBV2 to TRBJ2-5; TRBD2 matches 7 bases. The CDR3 totals 15 residues. V shed 7 bases, J shed 5 bases, and the junction held 13 bases outside the gene matches. Germline V gene sequence: CDR1 SNHLY, CDR2 FYNNEI. The CDR3 nucleotides are TGTGCCAGCAATTTCGGCGGGAGCCGGTGGGAGACCCAGTACTTC. This codes for CASNFGGSRWETQYF. The full variable domain, completed using reference TRBV2 and TRBJ2-5, is EPEVTQTPSHQVTQMGQEVILRCVPISNHLYFYWYRQILGQKVEFLVSFYNNEISEKSEIFDDQFSVERPDGSNFTLKIRSTKLEDSAMYFCASNFGGSRWETQYFGPGTRLLVL.

The V gene is TRBV7-9, the J gene TRBJ1-1; D perhaps matches TRBD1 (5 bases). CDR3 length: 14 amino acids. V was pared by 0 bases and J by 3 bases, with 8 bases between. Germline V gives CDR1 SEHNR, CDR2 FQNEAQ (reference sequence). The CDR3 DNA reads as TGTGCCAGCAGCTTAGCAGGGGCCGACACTGAAGCTTTCTTT. This sequence encodes CASSLAGADTEAFF.

In nucleotides, the CDR3 is TGCGCCAGCAGCCAAGATCCTAGCGGGGGCACCCAAGAGACCCAGTACTTC. This translates into CASSQDPSGGTQETQYF. The rearrangement uses TRBV4-1 and TRBJ2-5, with 10 bases fitting TRBD2. Germline lookup yields CDR1 MGHRA and CDR2 YSYEKL. V trimming: 0 bases; J trimming: 1 base; junction bases outside the gene matches: 5. This CDR3 comprises 17 residues.

The rearrangement links TRBV10-3 to TRBJ1-1; D gene ambiguous. Germline V gene sequence: CDR1 ENHRY, CDR2 SYGVKD. The CDR3 is made up of 13 amino acids. Trimming shortened V by 6 bases and J by 6 bases, and 14 bases separated the two germline ends. CDR3 sequence reads: CAIRNGPEAEAFF. The CDR3 nucleotides read TGTGCCATCAGAAACGGACCCGAAGCTGAAGCTTTCTTT.

The chain employs TRBV5-1 and TRBJ2-7, with TRBD1 identical over 7 bases. V shed 1 base, J shed 7 bases, and the junction held 8 bases outside the gene matches. Germline CDR1 is SGHRS and CDR2 is YFSETQ. The CDR3 is 14 amino acids. The CDR3 spells CASSLIEGAWEQYF. As DNA, the CDR3 is TGCGCCAGCAGCTTGATTGAGGGGGCTTGGGAGCAGTACTTC.

CDR3 nucleotides: TGTGCCAGCAGTGGAGACGGTGGTGGCAATCAGCCCCAGCATTTT. This sequence encodes CASSGDGGGNQPQHF. V gene TRBV2 combines with J gene TRBJ1-5; no firm D call. Germline V gene lookup returns CDR1 SNHLY and CDR2 FYNNEI. The CDR3 is 15 residues long. The germline V and J ends were trimmed by 4 bases and 2 bases, with 12 bases remaining between them.

The gene calls are TRBV10-3 and TRBJ2-7; TRBD2 might be the D (5 bases). Germline CDR1 is ENHRY and CDR2 is SYGVKD. The CDR3 sequence is 13 residues long. The V and J ends lost 6 bases and 3 bases respectively, with 12 bases between them. The CDR3 coding sequence is TGTGCCATCAGGCGGGCCCCGGGCTACGAGCAGTACTTC. It codes for CAIRRAPGYEQYF.

The chain employs TRBV6-1 and TRBJ1-5; D is undetermined. V gave up 2 bases and J gave up 12 bases, with 14 bases separating them. Germline V gene data show CDR1 as MNHNS and CDR2 as SASEGT. The CDR3 loop spans 13 amino acids. CDR3 coding DNA: TGTGCCAGCAGTGAAATCAGAGCGGGTCTCCAGCATTTT. It translates to CASSEIRAGLQHF.

J is TRBJ2-7 and V is TRBV27, with 8 nucleotides matching TRBD1. The V gene end was trimmed by 5 bases and the J gene end by 2 bases; junction bases not matched to a gene: 8. The CDR3 has 15 amino acids. The V gene's germline CDR1 is MNHEY and CDR2 SMNVEV (reference sequence). The CDR3 spells CASSTQQGGAYEQYF. DNA of the CDR3: TGTGCCAGCAGTACTCAACAGGGGGGAGCCTACGAGCAGTACTTC.

This sequence joins TRBV6-6 and TRBJ1-2; weak D call: TRBD1 (5 bases). This CDR3 has 16 residues. V was cut by 2 bases and J by 7 bases, with 20 bases left in between. Germline lookup yields CDR1 MNHNY and CDR2 SVGAGI (reference sequence). The CDR3 nucleotides are TGTGCCAGCAGTTACCCCCCCGCCAGGGACTGGGGTGGCTACACCTTC. This gives the protein CASSYPPARDWGGYTF.

This clone was seen at least ten times. The chain is built from TRBV19 and TRBJ2-7; D possibly uses TRBD1 or TRBD2 (5 bases each). The CDR3 runs 14 residues. Germline CDR1 and CDR2: LNHDA and SQIVND (reference sequence). V was shortened by 11 bases and J by 0 bases, with 17 bases between the two germline ends. The DNA of the CDR3 is TGTGCCGCTGGGACGGCGTCCTCCTCCTACGAGCAGTACTTC. Translating it yields CAAGTASSSYEQYF. The full variable domain, rest sourced from reference TRBV19 and TRBJ2-7, is DGGITQSPKYLFRKEGQNVTLSCEQNLNHDAMYWYRQDPGQGLRLIYYSQIVNDFQKGDIAEGYSVSREKKESFPLTVTSAQKNPTAFYLCAAGTASSSYEQYFGPGTRLTVT.

V gene TRBV28 combines with J gene TRBJ2-2, with 15 bases matching TRBD2. CDR1 is MDHEN and CDR2 is SYDVKM in the germline V gene. This CDR3 has 17 residues. The junction had 7 bases not matched to a gene; V was cut back by 6 bases and J by 5 bases. The CDR3 region has the DNA TGTGCCAGCAGGGGGACGGGACTAGCGGGAGGAACCGGGGAGCTGTTTTTT. This gives the protein CASRGTGLAGGTGELFF.

The chain combines TRBV24-1 with TRBJ2-5, with D unclear. From germline, CDR1 is KGHDR and CDR2 SFDVKD. The V and J ends lost 2 bases and 3 bases respectively, with 6 bases between them. The CDR3 contains 13 residues. CDR3 DNA sequence: TGTGCCACCAGTGATTCCTGGGAAGAGACCCAGTACTTC. Amino acids: CATSDSWEETQYF.

This clone was seen a single time. The chain links TRBV10-3 to TRBJ1-2; D is uncertain. The CDR3 is 12 amino acids. The V gene's germline CDR1 is ENHRY and CDR2 SYGVKD. V lost 7 bases and J lost 4, with 10 bases in between. The CDR3, as DNA: TGTGCCATCAATGGGGAGAGCTATGGCTACACCTTC. Encoded protein: CAINGESYGYTF.

CDR3 DNA: TGTGCCTGGGGAGACAGGGCTTATCAGCCCCAGCATTTT. This encodes CAWGDRAYQPQHF. This chain links TRBV30 with TRBJ1-5, with TRBD1 matching 7 bases. This CDR3 spans 13 amino acids. Trimming at V came to 5 bases and at J to 5 bases, leaving 6 bases not matched to a gene. Germline-derived CDR1 and CDR2 are GTSNPN and SVGIG (reference sequence).